This TCR beta chain is from a study of response to subunit inactivated influenza vaccine. With respect to this clonotype: No antigen is known for it.

V lost 5 bases to trimming and J lost 9 bases, with 20 bases between them. This CDR3 has 15 amino acids. Germline CDR1 MNHNS, CDR2 SASEGT. TCRdb itself ran the RT-PCR reads through MiXCR, one entry per CDR3 protein. The sample has about 800,000 distinct CDR3 sequences, approximately 21% seen once. Overall study findings and caveats: New T cells are recruited in small numbers by each seasonal influenza vaccination, according to the authors' suggestion.

This clonotype was sampled from a man aged 45-65 years who received an inactivated influenza vaccine. The rearrangement uses TRBV6-1 and TRBJ2-1; D gene uncertain. The starting material was PBMCs from blood, obtained more than 4 days after vaccination. The CDR3 here is CASSPRVRGYGEQFF. The CDR3 DNA reads TGTGCCAGCAGTCCCCGGGTTCGCGGATATGGTGAGCAGTTCTTC.